This note documents a single TCR beta chain sequence. The antigen is unknown. These data belong to a study of B cell selection in AIRE deficiency. The regulatory T cell sort gate was CD4+CD25hiCD127low/negative. Generated by immunoSEQ multiplex PCR, the TCRdb table keeps only in-frame clones and is missing some. This table holds tens of thousands of clones, 85% to 95% found once. Study results and limitations: Approximately 29% of healthy-shared Treg sequences were found among patient Tconv cells.

The germline V gene encodes CDR1 WSHSY and CDR2 SAAADI. There are 12 residues in the CDR3. V was trimmed by 5 bases and J by 10 bases, leaving 9 bases between them. The V gene is TRBV10-2, the J gene TRBJ1-6; a weak D match, TRBD1 (6 bases). Sequencing was performed on CD4+CD25+ Tregs sorted from PBMCs. This receptor was taken from a human donor in good health. CDR3 sequence: CASSTGSSPLHF. Written as DNA, the CDR3 is TGCGCCAGCAGTACAGGGAGCTCACCCCTCCACTTT.